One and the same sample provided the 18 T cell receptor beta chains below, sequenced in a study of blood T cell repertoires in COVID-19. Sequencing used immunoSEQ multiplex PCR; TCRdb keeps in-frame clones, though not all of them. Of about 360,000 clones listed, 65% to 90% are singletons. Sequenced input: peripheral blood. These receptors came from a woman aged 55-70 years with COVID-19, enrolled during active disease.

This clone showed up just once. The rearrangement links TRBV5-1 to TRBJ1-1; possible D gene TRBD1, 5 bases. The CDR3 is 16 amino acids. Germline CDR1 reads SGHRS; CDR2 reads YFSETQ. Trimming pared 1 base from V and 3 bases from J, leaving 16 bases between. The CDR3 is CASSLMGNVRDTEAFF. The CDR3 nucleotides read TGCGCCAGCAGCTTGATGGGGAATGTCAGGGACACTGAAGCTTTCTTT.

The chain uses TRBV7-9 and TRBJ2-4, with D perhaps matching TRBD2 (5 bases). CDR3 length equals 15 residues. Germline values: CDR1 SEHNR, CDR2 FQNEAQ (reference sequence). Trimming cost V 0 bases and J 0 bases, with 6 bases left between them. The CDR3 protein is CASSLAEGAKNIQYF. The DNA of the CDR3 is TGTGCCAGCAGCTTAGCTGAGGGAGCCAAAAACATTCAGTACTTC.

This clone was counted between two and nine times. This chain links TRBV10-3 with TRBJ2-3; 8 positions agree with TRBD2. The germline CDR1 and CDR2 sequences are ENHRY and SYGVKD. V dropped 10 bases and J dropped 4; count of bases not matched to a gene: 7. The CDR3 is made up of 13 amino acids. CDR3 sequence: CATAQAGADTQYF. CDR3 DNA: TGTGCCACTGCCCAAGCGGGAGCAGATACGCAGTATTTT.

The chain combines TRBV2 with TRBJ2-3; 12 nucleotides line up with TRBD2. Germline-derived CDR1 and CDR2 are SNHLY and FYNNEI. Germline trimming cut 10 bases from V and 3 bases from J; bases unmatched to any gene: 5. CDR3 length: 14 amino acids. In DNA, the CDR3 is TGTGCCAATCTAGCGGGGGGGCAGACAGATACGCAGTATTTT. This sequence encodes CANLAGGQTDTQYF.

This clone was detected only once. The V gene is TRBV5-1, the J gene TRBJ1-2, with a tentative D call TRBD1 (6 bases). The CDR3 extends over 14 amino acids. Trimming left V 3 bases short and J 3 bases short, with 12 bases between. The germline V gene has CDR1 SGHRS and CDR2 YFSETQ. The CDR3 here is CASSSPGEDYGYTF. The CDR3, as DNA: TGCGCCAGCAGCTCGCCAGGGGAAGACTATGGCTACACCTTC.

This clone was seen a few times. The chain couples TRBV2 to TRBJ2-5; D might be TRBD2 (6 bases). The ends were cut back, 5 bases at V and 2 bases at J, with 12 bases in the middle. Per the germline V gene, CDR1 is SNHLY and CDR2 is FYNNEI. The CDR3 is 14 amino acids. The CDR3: CASSSGLGQETQYF. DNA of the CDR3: TGTGCCAGCAGTTCGGGACTGGGTCAAGAGACCCAGTACTTC.

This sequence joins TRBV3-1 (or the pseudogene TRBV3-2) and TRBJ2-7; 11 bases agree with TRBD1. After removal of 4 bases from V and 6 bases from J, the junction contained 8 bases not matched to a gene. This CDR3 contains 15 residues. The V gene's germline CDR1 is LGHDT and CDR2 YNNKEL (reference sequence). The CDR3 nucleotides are TGTGCCAGCAGCCGAGAGGACAGGGGGCGCATCGAGCAGTACTTC. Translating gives CASSREDRGRIEQYF.

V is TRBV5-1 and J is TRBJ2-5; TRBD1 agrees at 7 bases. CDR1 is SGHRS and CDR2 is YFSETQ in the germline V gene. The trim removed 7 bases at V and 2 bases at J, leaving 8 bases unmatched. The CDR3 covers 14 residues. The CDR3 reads CASQRAGGQETQYF. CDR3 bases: TGCGCCAGCCAGAGGGCAGGGGGACAAGAGACCCAGTACTTC.

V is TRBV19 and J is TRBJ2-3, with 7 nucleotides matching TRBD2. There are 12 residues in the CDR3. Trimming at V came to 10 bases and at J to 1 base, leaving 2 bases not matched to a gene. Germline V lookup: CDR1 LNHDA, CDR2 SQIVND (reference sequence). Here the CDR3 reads CATGRGTDTQYF. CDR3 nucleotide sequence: TGTGCCACTGGGAGGGGCACAGATACGCAGTATTTT.

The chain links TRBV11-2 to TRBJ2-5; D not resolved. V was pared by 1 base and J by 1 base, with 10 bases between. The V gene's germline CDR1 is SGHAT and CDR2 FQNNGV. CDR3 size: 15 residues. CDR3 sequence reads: CASSLVVWAQETQYF. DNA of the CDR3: TGTGCCAGCAGCTTAGTAGTCTGGGCCCAAGAGACCCAGTACTTC. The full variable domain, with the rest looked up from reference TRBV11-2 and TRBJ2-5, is EAGVAQSPRYKIIEKRQSVAFWCNPISGHATLYWYQQILGQGPKLLIQFQNNGVVDDSQLPKDRFSAERLKGVDSTLKIQPAKLEDSAVYLCASSLVVWAQETQYFGPGTRLLVL.

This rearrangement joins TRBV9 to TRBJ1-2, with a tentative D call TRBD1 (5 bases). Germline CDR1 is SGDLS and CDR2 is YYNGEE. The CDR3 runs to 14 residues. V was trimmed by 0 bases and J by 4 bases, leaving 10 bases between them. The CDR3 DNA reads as TGTGCCAGCAGCGTAGACACAGGCCTCTATGGCTACACCTTC. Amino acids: CASSVDTGLYGYTF.

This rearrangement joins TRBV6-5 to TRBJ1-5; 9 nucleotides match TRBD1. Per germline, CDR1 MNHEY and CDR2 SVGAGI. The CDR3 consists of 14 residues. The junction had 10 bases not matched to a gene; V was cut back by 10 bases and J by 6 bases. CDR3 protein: CATSQGANSQPQHF. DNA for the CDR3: TGTGCCACCTCACAGGGGGCGAATAGTCAGCCCCAGCATTTT.

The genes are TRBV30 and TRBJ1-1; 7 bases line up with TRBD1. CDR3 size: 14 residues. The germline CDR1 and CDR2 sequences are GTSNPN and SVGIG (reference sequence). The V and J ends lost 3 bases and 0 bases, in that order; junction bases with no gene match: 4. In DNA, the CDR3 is TGTGCCTGGAGAGGCACAGGGGTGAACACTGAAGCTTTCTTT. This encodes CAWRGTGVNTEAFF.

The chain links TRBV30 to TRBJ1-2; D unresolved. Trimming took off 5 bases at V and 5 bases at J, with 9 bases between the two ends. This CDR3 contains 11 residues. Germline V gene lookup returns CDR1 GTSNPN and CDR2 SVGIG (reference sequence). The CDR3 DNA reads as TGTGCCTGGTTCACCAGTTATGGCTACACCTTC. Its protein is CAWFTSYGYTF.

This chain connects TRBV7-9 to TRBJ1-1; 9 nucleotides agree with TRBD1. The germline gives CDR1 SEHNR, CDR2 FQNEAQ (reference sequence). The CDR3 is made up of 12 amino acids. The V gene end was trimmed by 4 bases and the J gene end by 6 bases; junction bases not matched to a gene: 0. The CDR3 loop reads CASSWTGAEAFF. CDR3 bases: TGTGCCAGCAGCTGGACAGGGGCTGAAGCTTTCTTT.

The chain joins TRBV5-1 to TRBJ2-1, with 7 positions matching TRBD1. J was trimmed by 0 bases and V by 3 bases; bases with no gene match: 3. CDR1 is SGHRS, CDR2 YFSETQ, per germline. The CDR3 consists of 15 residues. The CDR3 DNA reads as TGCGCCAGCAGCTCGACAGGGTACTCCTACAATGAGCAGTTCTTC. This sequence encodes CASSSTGYSYNEQFF.

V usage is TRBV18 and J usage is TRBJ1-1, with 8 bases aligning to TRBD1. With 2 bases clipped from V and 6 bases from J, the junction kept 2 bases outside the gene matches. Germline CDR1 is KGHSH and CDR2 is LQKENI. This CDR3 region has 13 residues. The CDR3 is CASSPGQGAEAFF. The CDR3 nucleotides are TGTGCCAGCTCACCAGGACAGGGAGCTGAAGCTTTCTTT. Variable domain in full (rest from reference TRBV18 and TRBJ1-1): NAGVMQNPRHLVRRRGQEARLRCSPMKGHSHVYWYRQLPEEGLKFMVYLQKENIIDESGMPKERFSAEFPKEGPSILRIQQVVRGDSAAYFCASSPGQGAEAFFGQGTRLTVV.

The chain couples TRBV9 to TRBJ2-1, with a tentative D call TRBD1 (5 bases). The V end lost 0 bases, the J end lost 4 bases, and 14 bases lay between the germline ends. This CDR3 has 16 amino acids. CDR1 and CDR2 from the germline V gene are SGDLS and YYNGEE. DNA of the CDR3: TGTGCCAGCAGCGTAGGGTCAGGGATCTTGTACAATGAGCAGTTCTTC. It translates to CASSVGSGILYNEQFF.